The next 27 T cell receptor beta chains were all read from a single sample in a study of blood T cells in healthy people across ages (dated by TCRdb to about 2015). The library was built by means of 5' RACE. A second PCR of roughly 7 to 11 cycles was performed with a sample-barcoded 5' primer and a J-beta primer mix. TCRdb reanalyzed the raw reads on its own, using fastp at Q25 for trimming and MiXCR for clone calling, and kept in-frame beta chains. Here each entry gathers all rows of one CDR3 protein and keeps the most common genes and DNA. The sample table lists around 1,800,000 distinct CDR3 sequences, 35% to 50% of them with a count of one. Roughly 23% of the sample rests with the top ten. The material sequenced was blood. The receptor set was obtained from a human donor in good health.

This clonotype has a handful of counts. The chain couples TRBV3-1 to TRBJ1-1, with D unresolved. The CDR3 contains 11 residues. V lost 2 bases, J lost 14 bases, and 12 bases lay in between. Germline lookup yields CDR1 LGHDT and CDR2 YNNKEL (reference sequence). DNA of the CDR3: TGTGCCAGCAGCCAAACGCAGTTACAATTCTTT. Its translation is CASSQTQLQFF.

This rearrangement joins TRBV18 to TRBJ2-7; D uncertain. Germline-derived CDR1 and CDR2 are KGHSH and LQKENI. Trimming cost V 2 bases and J 3 bases, with 14 bases left between them. This CDR3 spans 15 amino acids. The CDR3: CASSPVTLRHYEQYF. The CDR3 DNA follows: TGTGCCAGCTCACCAGTGACCCTTAGACACTACGAGCAGTACTTC.

The V and J genes are TRBV27 and TRBJ1-2; 9 positions agree with TRBD1. The J segment lost 5 bases and the V segment lost 5 bases, leaving 6 bases of the junction unmatched. The V gene's germline CDR1 is MNHEY and CDR2 SMNVEV (reference sequence). This CDR3 region has 14 residues. The CDR3 spells CASSGDGTGYGYTF. The CDR3 DNA follows: TGTGCCAGCAGTGGCGACGGGACAGGGTATGGCTACACCTTC.

CDR3 region: CASSQPVSRETQYF. CDR3 nucleotide sequence: TGCGCCAGCAGCCAACCAGTTAGTAGGGAGACCCAGTACTTC. The chain has TRBV4-1 and TRBJ2-5, with D unclear. V lost 2 bases and J lost 5, with 12 bases in between. The germline V gene encodes CDR1 MGHRA and CDR2 YSYEKL. CDR3 length: 14 amino acids.

This clonotype has only a few counts. The chain carries TRBV7-3 and TRBJ2-1; the D is unclear. From germline, CDR1 is SGHTA and CDR2 FQGTGA. The CDR3 loop spans 13 amino acids. Trimming took 1 base from V and 6 from J, leaving 7 bases between them. CDR3 sequence: CASSLMAGNEQFF. The CDR3 nucleotides are TGTGCCAGCAGCTTAATGGCCGGCAATGAGCAGTTCTTC.

This rearrangement joins TRBV7-3 to TRBJ2-7; the match to TRBD2 covers 10 bases. Looked up from germline, CDR1 is SGHTA and CDR2 is FQGTGA. V shed 3 bases and J 0 bases; nucleotides not matched to a gene: 5. This CDR3 comprises 16 residues. CDR3 DNA sequence: TGTGCCAGCAGCTTCCTAGCGGGGGCGAGCTCCTACGAGCAGTACTTC. Protein product: CASSFLAGASSYEQYF.

The chain couples TRBV7-2 to TRBJ2-5; D uncertain. CDR1 is SGHTA, CDR2 FQGNSA, per germline. CDR3 size: 15 residues. The V and J ends lost 7 bases and 5 bases respectively, with 20 bases between them. CDR3 region: CASTTYRPGRETQYF. CDR3 sequence (DNA): TGTGCCAGCACCACTTACCGTCCAGGCCGGGAGACCCAGTACTTC.

This clonotype has more than one count but fewer than ten. The chain joins TRBV20-1 to TRBJ2-5; 8 bases fit TRBD2. The germline CDR1 and CDR2 sequences are DFQATT and SNEGSKA (reference sequence). The trim removed 8 bases at V and 3 bases at J, leaving 11 bases unmatched. The CDR3 runs to 14 residues. The CDR3 sequence: CSQWRGGREETQYF. CDR3 nucleotide sequence: TGCAGTCAGTGGCGCGGGGGGAGGGAAGAGACCCAGTACTTC.

The chain uses TRBV6-5 and TRBJ2-1; D remains ambiguous. The CDR3 length is 13 residues. V lost 7 bases to trimming and J lost 7 bases, with 14 bases between them. The germline V gene has CDR1 MNHEY and CDR2 SVGAGI. DNA of the CDR3: TGTGCCAGCACCGTCGGACCCGATAATGAGCAGTTCTTC. Its protein product is CASTVGPDNEQFF.

V and J are TRBV20-1 and TRBJ1-3, with D possibly being TRBD1 (6 bases). V was cut by 5 bases and J by 0 bases, with 11 bases left in between. The CDR3 is 14 amino acids. Germline V CDR1 and CDR2: DFQATT, SNEGSKA (reference sequence). CDR3: CSAETGTSGNTIYF. The DNA for the CDR3 is TGCAGTGCTGAAACAGGGACCTCTGGAAACACCATATATTTT.

The V gene is TRBV25-1, the J gene TRBJ2-3, with 9 positions matching TRBD1. The CDR3 has 14 residues. The V segment lost 5 bases and the J segment 5 bases; nucleotides outside the gene matches: 5. Germline CDR1 and CDR2: MGHDK and SYGVNS. The CDR3 reads CASSTNRGQDTQYF. CDR3 bases: TGTGCCAGCAGTACGAACAGGGGGCAAGATACGCAGTATTTT.

The rearrangement links TRBV7-9 to TRBJ2-4; TRBD1 might be the D (5 bases). V lost 5 bases, J lost 2 bases, and 10 bases lay in between. CDR3 length: 14 residues. Germline V lookup: CDR1 SEHNR, CDR2 FQNEAQ (reference sequence). The CDR3 sequence: CASSRDRTKNIQYF. CDR3 DNA: TGTGCCAGCAGCCGAGACAGAACCAAAAACATTCAGTACTTC.

The CDR3 reads CASSPRGSRETQYF. The CDR3 DNA sequence: TGTGCCAGCAGCCCACGGGGGAGCCGAGAGACCCAGTACTTC. The chain joins TRBV7-2 to TRBJ2-5; maybe TRBD2 (6 bases). Germline lookup yields CDR1 SGHTA and CDR2 FQGNSA. V was cut by 5 bases and J by 4 bases, with 14 bases left in between. This CDR3 spans 14 amino acids.

The chain employs TRBV2 and TRBJ2-4; D possibly matches TRBD1 or TRBD2 (6 bases each). The V gene lost 6 bases and the J gene lost 6 bases, with 21 bases spanning the gap. Germline CDR1 and CDR2: SNHLY and FYNNEI. The length of the CDR3 is 16 residues. CDR3 nucleotide sequence: TGTGCCAGCAGGATGGTAGGGGGGCCAAGGACAAACATTCAGTACTTC. Its protein product is CASRMVGGPRTNIQYF.

This clonotype appeared once. The gene calls are TRBV12-5 and TRBJ1-2, with D tentatively TRBD1 (5 bases). Trimming took 2 bases from V and 8 from J, leaving 21 bases between them. CDR1 and CDR2 from the germline V gene are LGHNT and FRNRAP. The CDR3 runs 16 residues. CDR3 nucleotides: TGTGCTAGTGGTTTGTTCATTGGACGGGGGATCAAAGGCTACACCTTC. Translating gives CASGLFIGRGIKGYTF.

This chain links TRBV9 with TRBJ1-5; D not certain. V was pared by 3 bases and J by 9 bases, with 16 bases between. CDR3 length: 14 amino acids. From germline, CDR1 is SGDLS and CDR2 YYNGEE. Here the CDR3 reads CASSAQSYGWPQHF. The CDR3 DNA is TGTGCCAGCAGCGCACAATCTTACGGATGGCCCCAGCATTTT.

The chain couples TRBV7-2 to TRBJ1-5, with D unresolved. V dropped 6 bases and J dropped 6 bases, with 18 bases sitting between them. From germline, CDR1 is SGHTA and CDR2 FQGNSA. The CDR3 contains 15 residues. The CDR3 region is CASSPGPGARQPQHF. For the CDR3, the DNA is TGTGCCAGCAGTCCCGGGCCTGGTGCTCGTCAGCCCCAGCATTTT.

CDR3 protein: CASSLAWDTNSNQPQHF. CDR3 in DNA: TGTGCCAGCAGCTTAGCCTGGGACACAAATAGCAATCAGCCCCAGCATTTT. The gene calls are TRBV7-9 and TRBJ1-5; possible D gene TRBD1, 6 bases. The germline V gene has CDR1 SEHNR and CDR2 FQNEAQ (reference sequence). Trimming took 0 bases from V and 0 from J, leaving 12 bases between them. This CDR3 has 17 residues.

This sequence joins TRBV7-2 and TRBJ1-5, with D unresolved. Trimming left V 5 bases short and J 5 bases short, with 10 bases between. Germline CDR1 and CDR2: SGHTA and FQGNSA. The CDR3 totals 13 residues. The CDR3: CASSEGMHQPQHF. As DNA, the CDR3 is TGTGCCAGCAGCGAGGGAATGCATCAGCCCCAGCATTTT.

J is TRBJ2-1 and V is TRBV5-6; D may correspond to TRBD1 or TRBD2 (7 bases each). The length of the CDR3 is 16 residues. Trimming removed 4 bases at V and 4 bases at J, with 18 bases between. Germline CDR1 SGHDT, CDR2 YYEEEE. CDR3: CASSHPQGGGYNEQFF. CDR3 nucleotide sequence: TGTGCCAGCAGCCACCCCCAGGGGGGGGGATACAATGAGCAGTTCTTC.

This chain connects TRBV5-1 to TRBJ2-5, with D perhaps matching TRBD2 (7 bases). The CDR3 runs 16 residues. Trimming removed 0 bases from V and 1 base from J, with 13 bases in between. Germline V gene sequence: CDR1 SGHRS, CDR2 YFSETQ. The CDR3 nucleotides read TGCGCCAGCAGCTTGGTCGCTGCGGGGGCCCAAGAGACCCAGTACTTC. Translated: CASSLVAAGAQETQYF.

To note about this clonotype: One end of the junction fails to match germline, which may point to a read error. The gene calls are TRBV7-9 and TRBJ1-2; tentative D call: TRBD1 (6 bases). The germline V gene encodes CDR1 SEHNR and CDR2 FQNEAQ (reference sequence). The CDR3 is made up of 15 amino acids. The CDR3 protein is CASSLQGEVVDGHTF. CDR3 nucleotide sequence: TGTGCCAGCAGCCTACAGGGAGAGGTAGTTGATGGCCACACCTTC.

The V and J genes are TRBV28 and TRBJ2-3; tentatively, D is TRBD2 (6 bases). The CDR3 length is 15 residues. V lost 1 base and J 2 bases, leaving 10 bases between the germline ends. In germline, CDR1 is MDHEN, CDR2 SYDVKM. The DNA for the CDR3 is TGTGCCAGCAGTTTATTCCCGGGGGTCACAGATACGCAGTATTTT. Protein: CASSLFPGVTDTQYF.

This chain uses TRBV29-1 with TRBJ2-3; D is unclear. Germline CDR1 reads SQVTM; CDR2 reads ANQGSEA. The CDR3 length is 12 residues. The ends were cut back, 4 bases at V and 0 bases at J, with 5 bases in the middle. The CDR3 is CSVGFSTDTQYF. Written as DNA, the CDR3 is TGCAGCGTTGGCTTCAGCACAGATACGCAGTATTTT.

The chain joins TRBV20-1 to TRBJ1-4; D is unresolved. V lost 8 bases to trimming and J lost 6 bases, with 16 bases between them. The CDR3 runs to 13 residues. Germline V gene lookup returns CDR1 DFQATT and CDR2 SNEGSKA (reference sequence). CDR3 DNA: TGCAGTTCCCGTAGGGTACTGGATGAAAAACTGTTTTTT. Translated: CSSRRVLDEKLFF.

This chain links TRBV7-9 with TRBJ2-7, with 8 bases identical to TRBD1. CDR1 is SEHNR, CDR2 FQNEAQ, per germline (reference sequence). V was clipped by 6 bases and J by 2 bases; unmatched bases: 12. The CDR3 runs 16 residues. The CDR3 loop is CASRPRTGPLTYEQYF. CDR3 DNA: TGTGCCAGCAGACCCAGGACAGGGCCCTTGACCTACGAGCAGTACTTC.

The table lists this clonotype with a few counts. V and J are TRBV6-5 and TRBJ2-1, with 8 nucleotides matching TRBD1. The germline V gene has CDR1 MNHEY and CDR2 SVGAGI. The CDR3 covers 14 residues. After removal of 6 bases from V and 6 bases from J, the junction contained 7 bases not matched to a gene. The CDR3 DNA sequence: TGTGCCAGCAGAAGAGGACAGGGTGGCAATGAGCAGTTCTTC. Amino acid sequence: CASRRGQGGNEQFF.